The TCR beta chain described here comes from a study of graft-versus-host responses after intestinal transplantation. About the research overall: Tacrolimus and steroids were given for about 3 years to all recipients after anti-thymocyte globulin induction.

The ends were cut back, 2 bases at V and 0 bases at J, with 18 bases in the middle. The CDR3 is 17 amino acids. CDR1 and CDR2 from the germline V gene are SGHKS and YYEKEE (reference sequence). About this clone itself: Its target is unknown.

This table comes from immunoSEQ multiplex PCR, and its TCRdb copy is limited to in-frame clones, with some not included. The table includes some 40,000 clones, 93% detected once. The chain employs TRBV5-5 and TRBJ2-7; the D call may be TRBD1 or TRBD2 (6 bases each). The sequences come from unstimulated CD8+ T cells sorted from spleen or lymph node cells, collected before transplant. This TCR was recovered from a human donor who was the organ donor for an intestinal transplant. CDR3 amino acids: CASSFFSGGESSYEQYF. Written as DNA, the CDR3 is TGTGCCAGCAGCTTCTTTTCCGGGGGCGAAAGCTCCTACGAGCAGTACTTC.